This T cell receptor (beta chain) was recorded in a study of T cell clones after liver transplantation. On the study more broadly: Tolerance: complete withdrawal held at least one year, liver enzymes staying within twice normal.

Libraries were prepared by immunoSEQ multiplex PCR; TCRdb keeps only in-frame clonotypes and omits some of them. There are 75,000 to 95,000 clones in the sample; approximately 87% occur only once, and 2.5% to 3.5% lies in the top ten. Findings and caveats of the study: Graft donor-reactive T cells possibly entered the graft instead of undergoing deletion.

Trimming cost V 4 bases and J 2 bases; bases outside gene matches: 12. The CDR3 loop spans 18 amino acids. Germline assignment: CDR1 LNHDA and CDR2 SQIVND (reference sequence). Regarding this clone: Its antigen is unknown.

The chain couples TRBV19 to TRBJ2-5; TRBD2 matches 11 bases. Sequenced here: CD4+ T cells from blood, sampled at the 22-month timepoint. This clonotype was sampled from a human patient who received a liver transplant. Some of these T cells may belong to the graft donor. The CDR3: CASSRDSGGADPQETQYF. CDR3 sequence (DNA): TGTGCCAGTAGTAGAGATAGCGGGGGGGCAGACCCTCAAGAGACCCAGTACTTC.